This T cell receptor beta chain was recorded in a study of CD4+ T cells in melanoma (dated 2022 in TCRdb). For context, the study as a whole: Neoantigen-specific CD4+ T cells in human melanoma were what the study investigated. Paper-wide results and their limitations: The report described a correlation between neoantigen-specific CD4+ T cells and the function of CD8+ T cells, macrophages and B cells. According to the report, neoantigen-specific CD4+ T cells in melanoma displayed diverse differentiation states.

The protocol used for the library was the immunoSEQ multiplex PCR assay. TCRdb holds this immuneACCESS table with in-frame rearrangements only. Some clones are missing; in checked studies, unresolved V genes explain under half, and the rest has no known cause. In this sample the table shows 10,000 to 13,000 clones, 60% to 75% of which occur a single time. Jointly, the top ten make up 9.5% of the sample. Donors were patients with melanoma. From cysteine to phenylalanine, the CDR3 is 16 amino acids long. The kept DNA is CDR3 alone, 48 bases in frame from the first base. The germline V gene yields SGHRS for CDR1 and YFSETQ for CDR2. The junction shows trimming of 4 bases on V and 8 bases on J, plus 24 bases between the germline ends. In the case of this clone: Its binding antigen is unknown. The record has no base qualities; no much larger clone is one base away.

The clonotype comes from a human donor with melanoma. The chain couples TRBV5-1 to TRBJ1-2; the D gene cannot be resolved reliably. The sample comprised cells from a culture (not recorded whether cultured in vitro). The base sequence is TGCGCCAGCAGCCCCGGCGCGAGGGCCTCGGGCTACGGCTACACCTTC. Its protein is CASSPGARASGYGYTF.